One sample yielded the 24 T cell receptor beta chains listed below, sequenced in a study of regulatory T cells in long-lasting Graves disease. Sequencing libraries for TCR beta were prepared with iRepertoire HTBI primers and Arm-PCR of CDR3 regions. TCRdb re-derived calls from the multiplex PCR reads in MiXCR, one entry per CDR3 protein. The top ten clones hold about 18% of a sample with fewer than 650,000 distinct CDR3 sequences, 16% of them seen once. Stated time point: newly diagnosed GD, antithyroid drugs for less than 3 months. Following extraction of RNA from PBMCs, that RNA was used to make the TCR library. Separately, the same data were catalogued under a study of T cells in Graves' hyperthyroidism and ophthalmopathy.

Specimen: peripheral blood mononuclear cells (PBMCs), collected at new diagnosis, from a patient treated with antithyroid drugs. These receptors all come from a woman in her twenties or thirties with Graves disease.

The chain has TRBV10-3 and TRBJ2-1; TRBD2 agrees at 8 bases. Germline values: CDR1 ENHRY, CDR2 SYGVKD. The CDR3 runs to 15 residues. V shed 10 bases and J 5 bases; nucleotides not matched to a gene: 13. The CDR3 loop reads CASRRTSSPNNEQFF. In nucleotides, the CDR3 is TGTGCCAGCAGGCGGACTAGCAGCCCTAACAATGAGCAGTTCTTC.

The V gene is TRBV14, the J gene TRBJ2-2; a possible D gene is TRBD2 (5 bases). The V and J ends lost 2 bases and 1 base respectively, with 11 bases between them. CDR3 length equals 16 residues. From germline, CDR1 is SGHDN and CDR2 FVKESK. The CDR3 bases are TGTGCCAGCAGCCAAACGCCGGGGTTGAACACCGGGGAGCTGTTTTTT. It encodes CASSQTPGLNTGELFF.

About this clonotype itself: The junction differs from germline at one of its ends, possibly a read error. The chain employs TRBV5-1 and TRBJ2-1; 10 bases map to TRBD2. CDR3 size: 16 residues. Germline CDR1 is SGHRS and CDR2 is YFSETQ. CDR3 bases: TGTGCCAGCAGCTATGACCCTAGCGGGAGTGGTAATGAGCAGTTCTTC. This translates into CASSYDPSGSGNEQFF.

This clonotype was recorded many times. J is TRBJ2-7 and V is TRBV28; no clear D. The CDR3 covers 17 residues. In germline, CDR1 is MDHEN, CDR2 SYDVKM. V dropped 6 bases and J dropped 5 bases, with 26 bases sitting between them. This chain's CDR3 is CASSRSLRRAIGDEQYF. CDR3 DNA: TGTGCCAGCAGCCGTTCGCTAAGAAGGGCCATAGGTGACGAGCAGTACTTC.

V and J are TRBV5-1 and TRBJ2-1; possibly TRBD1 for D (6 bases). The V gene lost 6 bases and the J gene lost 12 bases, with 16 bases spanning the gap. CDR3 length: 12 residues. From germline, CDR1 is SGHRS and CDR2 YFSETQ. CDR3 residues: CASTPNGGMQFF. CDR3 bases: TGCGCCAGCACCCCGAATGGGGGCATGCAGTTCTTC.

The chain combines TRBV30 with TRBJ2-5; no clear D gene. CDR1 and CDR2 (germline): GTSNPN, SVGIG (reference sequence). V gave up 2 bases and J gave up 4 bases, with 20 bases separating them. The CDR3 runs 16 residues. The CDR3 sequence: CAWSSGDWVELETQYF. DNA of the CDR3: TGTGCCTGGAGTTCAGGAGACTGGGTCGAACTAGAGACCCAGTACTTC.

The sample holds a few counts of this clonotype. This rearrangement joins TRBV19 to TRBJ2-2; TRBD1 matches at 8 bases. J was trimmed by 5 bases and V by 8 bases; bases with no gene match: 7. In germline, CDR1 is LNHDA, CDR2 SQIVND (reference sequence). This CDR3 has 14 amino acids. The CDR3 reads CASQTGVWTGELFF. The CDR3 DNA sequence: TGTGCCAGTCAGACAGGGGTATGGACCGGGGAGCTGTTTTTT.

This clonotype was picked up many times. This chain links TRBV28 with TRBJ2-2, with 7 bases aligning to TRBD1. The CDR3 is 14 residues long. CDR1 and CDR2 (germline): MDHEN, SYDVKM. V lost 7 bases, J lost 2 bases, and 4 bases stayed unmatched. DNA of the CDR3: TGTGCCAGCACCGGGACAGTCAACACCGGGGAGCTGTTTTTT. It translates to CASTGTVNTGELFF. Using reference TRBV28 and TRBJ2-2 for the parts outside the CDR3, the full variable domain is DVKVTQSSRYLVKRTGEKVFLECVQDMDHENMFWYRQDPGLGLRLIYFSYDVKMKEKGDIPEGYSVSREKKERFSLILESASTNQTSMYLCASTGTVNTGELFFGEGSRLTVL.

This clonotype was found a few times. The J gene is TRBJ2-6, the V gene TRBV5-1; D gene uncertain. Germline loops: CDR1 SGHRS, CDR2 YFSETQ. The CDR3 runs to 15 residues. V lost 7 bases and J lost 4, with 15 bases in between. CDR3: CASGSSITGANVLTF. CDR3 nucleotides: TGCGCCAGCGGATCTTCAATAACCGGGGCCAACGTCCTGACTTTC. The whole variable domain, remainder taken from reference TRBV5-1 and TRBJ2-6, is KAGVTQTPRYLIKTRGQQVTLSCSPISGHRSVSWYQQTPGQGLQFLFEYFSETQRNKGNFPGRFSGRQFSNSRSEMNVSTLELGDSALYLCASGSSITGANVLTFGAGSRLTVL.

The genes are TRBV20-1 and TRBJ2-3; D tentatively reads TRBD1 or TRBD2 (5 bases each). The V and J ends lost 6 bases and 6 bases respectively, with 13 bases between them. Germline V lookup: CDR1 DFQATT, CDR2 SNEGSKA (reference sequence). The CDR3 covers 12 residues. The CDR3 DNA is TGCAGTGCAACCAAGTGGGGGGATACGCAGTATTTT. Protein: CSATKWGDTQYF.

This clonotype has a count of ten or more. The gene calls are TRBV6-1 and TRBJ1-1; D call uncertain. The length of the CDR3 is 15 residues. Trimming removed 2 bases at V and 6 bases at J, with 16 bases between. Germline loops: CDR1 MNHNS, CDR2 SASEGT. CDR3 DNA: TGTGCCAGCAGTGAACGAGGAGGGCTTGTCCCTGAAGCTTTCTTT. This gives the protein CASSERGGLVPEAFF.

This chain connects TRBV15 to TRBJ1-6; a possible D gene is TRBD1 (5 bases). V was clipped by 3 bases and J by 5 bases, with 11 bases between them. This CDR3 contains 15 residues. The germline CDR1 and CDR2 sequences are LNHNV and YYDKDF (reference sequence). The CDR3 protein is CATSRPGGNNSPLHF. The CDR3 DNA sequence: TGTGCCACCAGCAGGCCGGGGGGTAATAATTCACCCCTCCACTTT. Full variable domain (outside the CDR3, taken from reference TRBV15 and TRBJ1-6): DAMVIQNPRYQVTQFGKPVTLSCSQTLNHNVMYWYQQKSSQAPKLLFHYYDKDFNNEADTPDNFQSRRPNTSFCFLDIRSPGLGDTAMYLCATSRPGGNNSPLHFGNGTRLTVT.

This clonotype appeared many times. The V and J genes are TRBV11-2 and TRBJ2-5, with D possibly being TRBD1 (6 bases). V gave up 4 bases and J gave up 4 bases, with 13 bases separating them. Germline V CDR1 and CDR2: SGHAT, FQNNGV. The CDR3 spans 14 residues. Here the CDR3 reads CASSSQAGVETQYF. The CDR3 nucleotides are TGTGCCAGCAGCTCCCAGGCAGGGGTAGAGACCCAGTACTTC.

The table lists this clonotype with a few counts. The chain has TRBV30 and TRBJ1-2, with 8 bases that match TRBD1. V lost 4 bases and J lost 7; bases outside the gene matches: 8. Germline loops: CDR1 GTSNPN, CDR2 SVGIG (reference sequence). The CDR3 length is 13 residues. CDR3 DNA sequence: TGTGCCTGGATCCCTGTAGGGACAGGTGGCTACACCTTC. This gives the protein CAWIPVGTGGYTF.

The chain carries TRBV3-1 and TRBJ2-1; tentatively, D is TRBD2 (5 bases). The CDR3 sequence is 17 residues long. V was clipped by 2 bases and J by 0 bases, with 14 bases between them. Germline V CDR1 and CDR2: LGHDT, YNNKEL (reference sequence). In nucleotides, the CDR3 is TGTGCCAGCAGCCAAATGGCGGGCTCGAGCTCCTACAATGAGCAGTTCTTC. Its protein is CASSQMAGSSSYNEQFF.

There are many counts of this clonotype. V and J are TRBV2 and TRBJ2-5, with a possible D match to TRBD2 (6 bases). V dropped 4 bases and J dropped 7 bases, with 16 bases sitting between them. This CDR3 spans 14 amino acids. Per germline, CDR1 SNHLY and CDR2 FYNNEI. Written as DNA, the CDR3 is TGTGCCAGCAGTGGCGTGGCGGGAAGGGGGACCCAGTACTTC. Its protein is CASSGVAGRGTQYF.

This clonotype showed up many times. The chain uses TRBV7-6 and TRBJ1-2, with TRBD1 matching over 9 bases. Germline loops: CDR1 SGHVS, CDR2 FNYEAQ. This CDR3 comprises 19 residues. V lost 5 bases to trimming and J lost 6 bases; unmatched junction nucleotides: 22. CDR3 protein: CASSRGAFRRTGDGDGYTF. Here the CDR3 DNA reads TGTGCCAGCAGCCGCGGGGCGTTCCGTCGGACAGGGGATGGGGATGGCTACACCTTC.

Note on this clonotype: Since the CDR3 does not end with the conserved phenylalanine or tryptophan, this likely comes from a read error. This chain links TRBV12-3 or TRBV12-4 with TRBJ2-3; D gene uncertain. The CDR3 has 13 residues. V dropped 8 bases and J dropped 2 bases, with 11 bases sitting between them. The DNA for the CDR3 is TGTGCCAGCTCACCACCATCCACAGATACGCAGTATTCT. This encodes CASSPPSTDTQYS.

CDR3 nucleotides: TGTGCCATCAGCTCGACAGCGAACACCGGGGAGCTGTTTTTT. It encodes CAISSTANTGELFF. The chain joins TRBV10-3 to TRBJ2-2; D possibly corresponds to TRBD1 (5 bases). Trimming shortened V by 6 bases and J by 0 bases, and 8 bases separated the two germline ends. CDR1 and CDR2 from the germline V gene are ENHRY and SYGVKD. The CDR3 loop spans 14 amino acids.

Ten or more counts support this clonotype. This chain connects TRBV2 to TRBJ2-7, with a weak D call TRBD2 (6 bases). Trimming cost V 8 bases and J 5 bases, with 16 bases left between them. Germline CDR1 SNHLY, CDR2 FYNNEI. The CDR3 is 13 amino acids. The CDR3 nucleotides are TGTGCCAGCGGCCAAGGGCGGGACCACGAGCAGTACTTC. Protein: CASGQGRDHEQYF.

The CDR3 loop reads CASSPPKGTGEEKLFF. In nucleotides, the CDR3 is TGCGCCAGCAGCCCCCCGAAAGGGACAGGGGAAGAAAAACTGTTTTTT. V is TRBV5-1 and J is TRBJ1-4; 10 bases line up with TRBD1. V lost 4 bases, J lost 8 bases, and 11 bases stayed unmatched. The CDR3 is 16 amino acids. Germline V gives CDR1 SGHRS, CDR2 YFSETQ.

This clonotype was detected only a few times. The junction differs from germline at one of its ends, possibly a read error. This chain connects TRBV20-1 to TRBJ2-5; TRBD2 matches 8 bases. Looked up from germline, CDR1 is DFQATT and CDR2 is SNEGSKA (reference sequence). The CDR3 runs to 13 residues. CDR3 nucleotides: TGCAGTGCCAGAGGGCTAGCGGGAGAGACCCAGTACTTC. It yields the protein CSARGLAGETQYF.

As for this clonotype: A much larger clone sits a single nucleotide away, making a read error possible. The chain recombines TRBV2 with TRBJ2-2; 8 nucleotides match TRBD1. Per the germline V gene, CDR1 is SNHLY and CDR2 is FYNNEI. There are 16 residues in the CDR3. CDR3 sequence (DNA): TGTGCCAGCAGATCGGACAGGGCTGGCGGCACCGGGAAGCTGTTTTTT. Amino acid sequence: CASRSDRAGGTGKLFF. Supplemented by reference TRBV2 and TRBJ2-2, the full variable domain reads EPEVTQTPSHQVTQMGQEVILRCVPISNHLYFYWYRQILGQKVEFLVSFYNNEISEKSEIFDDQFSVERPDGSNFTLKIRSTKLEDSAMYFCASRSDRAGGTGKLFFGEGSRLTVL.

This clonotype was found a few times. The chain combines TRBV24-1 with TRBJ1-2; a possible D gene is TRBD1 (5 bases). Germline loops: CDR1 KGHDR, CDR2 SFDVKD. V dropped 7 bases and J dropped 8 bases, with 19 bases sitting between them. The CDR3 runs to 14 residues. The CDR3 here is CATRAGTGVQGYTF. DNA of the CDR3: TGTGCCACCAGAGCCGGGACCGGGGTTCAGGGCTACACCTTC.